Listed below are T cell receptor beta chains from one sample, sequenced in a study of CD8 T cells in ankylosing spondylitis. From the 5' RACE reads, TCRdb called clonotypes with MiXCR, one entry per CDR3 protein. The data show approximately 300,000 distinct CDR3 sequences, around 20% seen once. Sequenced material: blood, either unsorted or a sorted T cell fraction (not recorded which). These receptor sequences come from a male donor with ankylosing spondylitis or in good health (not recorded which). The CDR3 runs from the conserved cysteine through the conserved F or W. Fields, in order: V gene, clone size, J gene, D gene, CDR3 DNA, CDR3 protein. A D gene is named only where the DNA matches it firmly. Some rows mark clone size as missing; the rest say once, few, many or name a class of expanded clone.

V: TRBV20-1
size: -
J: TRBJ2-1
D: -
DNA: TGCAGTGCTAGGCGACTAGTCCAGTTGTACAATGAGCAGTTCTTC
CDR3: CSARRLVQLYNEQFF

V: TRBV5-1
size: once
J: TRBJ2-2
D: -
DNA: TGCGCCAGCAGCCCTCAGGGGCGGGGACGCACCGGGGAGCTGTTTTTT
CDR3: CASSPQGRGRTGELFF

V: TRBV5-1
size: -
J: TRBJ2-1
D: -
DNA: TGCGCCAGCAGCACTGACCCTAGCTCCTACAATGAGCAGTTCTTC
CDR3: CASSTDPSSYNEQFF

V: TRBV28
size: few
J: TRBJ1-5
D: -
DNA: TGTGCCAGCAGTTTAATCGTAGGACATAACAATCAGCCCCAGCATTTT
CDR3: CASSLIVGHNNQPQHF

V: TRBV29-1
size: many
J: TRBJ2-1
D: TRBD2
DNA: TGCAGCGTTGAAGATTTGCGGGGACTAGCGGGAGAAGAGCAGTTCTTC
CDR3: CSVEDLRGLAGEEQFF

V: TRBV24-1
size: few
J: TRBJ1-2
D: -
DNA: TGTGCCACCAGTGATCCAAAACAGGGTTGGGGCTACACCTTC
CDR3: CATSDPKQGWGYTF

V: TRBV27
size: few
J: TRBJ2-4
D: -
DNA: TGTGCCAGCAGTTTAGAGGACGGCAGAAAAAACATTCAGTACTTC
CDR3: CASSLEDGRKNIQYF

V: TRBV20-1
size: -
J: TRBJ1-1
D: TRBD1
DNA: TGCAGTGCTAGGGGAAGGACAGGCTTGGCTTTCTTT
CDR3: CSARGRTGLAFF

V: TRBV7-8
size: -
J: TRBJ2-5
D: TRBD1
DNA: TGTGCCAGCAGCTTAGGTACAGGGGGCGCGCAGACCCAGTACTTC
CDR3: CASSLGTGGAQTQYF

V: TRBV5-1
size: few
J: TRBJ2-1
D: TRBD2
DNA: TGCGCCAGCAGCTTGGAGGGAGCGGGGGGGTACGAGCAGTTCTTC
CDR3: CASSLEGAGGYEQFF

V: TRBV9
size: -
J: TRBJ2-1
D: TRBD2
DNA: TGTGCCAGCAGCGTAGCGACTAGCGGGCAAAACAATGAGCAGTTCTTC
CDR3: CASSVATSGQNNEQFF

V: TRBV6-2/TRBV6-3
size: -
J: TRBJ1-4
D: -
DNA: TGTGCCAGCGGATTTGCCCTAAATGAAAAACTGTTTTTT
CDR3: CASGFALNEKLFF

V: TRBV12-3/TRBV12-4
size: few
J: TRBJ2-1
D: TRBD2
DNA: TGTGCCAGCAGTCGCAGCGGGGGCCGCTCCTACAATGAGCAGTTCTTC
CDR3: CASSRSGGRSYNEQFF

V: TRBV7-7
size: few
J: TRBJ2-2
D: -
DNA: TGTGCTAGCAGCTTAAGGGCGGGGCAGAACACCGGGGAGCTGTTTTTT
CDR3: CASSLRAGQNTGELFF

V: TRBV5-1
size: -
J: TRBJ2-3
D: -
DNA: TGCGCCAGCAGTATCGAGGCCGAGCCAGATACGCAGTATTTT
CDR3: CASSIEAEPDTQYF

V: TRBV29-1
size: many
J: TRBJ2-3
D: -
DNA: TGCAGCGTTGGCATTAGCGGCTACACAGATACGCAGTATTTT
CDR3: CSVGISGYTDTQYF

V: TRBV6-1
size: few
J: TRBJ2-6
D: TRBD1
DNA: TGTGCCAGCAGCCGGACAGGGGGCCCTGGGGCCAACGTCCTGACTTTC
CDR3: CASSRTGGPGANVLTF

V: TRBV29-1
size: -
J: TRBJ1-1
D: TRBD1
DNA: TGCAGCTCCGGACAGGGGGACACTGAAGCTTTCTTT
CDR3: CSSGQGDTEAFF

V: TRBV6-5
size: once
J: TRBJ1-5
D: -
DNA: TGTGCCAGCAGTTACTCGTTGAATCAGCCCCAGCATTTT
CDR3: CASSYSLNQPQHF

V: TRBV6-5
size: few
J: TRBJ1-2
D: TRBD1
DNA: TGTGCCAGCAGTTACTCCGACAGGGGCGGAGGCTACACCTTC
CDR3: CASSYSDRGGGYTF

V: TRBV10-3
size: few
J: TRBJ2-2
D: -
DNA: TGTGCCATCAGTGAACAGGGAGTCACCGGGGAGCTGTTTTTT
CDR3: CAISEQGVTGELFF

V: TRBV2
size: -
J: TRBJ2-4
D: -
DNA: TGTGCCAGCAAAACAGCGATTTTAGCCAAAAACATTCAGTACTTC
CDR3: CASKTAILAKNIQYF

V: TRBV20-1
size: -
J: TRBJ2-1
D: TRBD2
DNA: TGCAGTGCCCCGACTAGCGGGGGGGGGAATGAGCAGTTCTTC
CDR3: CSAPTSGGGNEQFF

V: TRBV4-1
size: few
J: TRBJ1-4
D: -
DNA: TGCGCCAGCAGCCAAGTTGACAGAGCTAATGAAAAACTGTTTTTT
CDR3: CASSQVDRANEKLFF

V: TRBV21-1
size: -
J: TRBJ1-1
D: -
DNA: TGTGCCAGCAGCAGGCGGACAGGGAGGACTGAAGCTTTCTTT
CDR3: CASSRRTGRTEAFF

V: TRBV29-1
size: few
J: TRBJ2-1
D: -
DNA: TGCAGCGTTGAAGATGTCACGGTTAGCGATGAGCAGTTCTTC
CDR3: CSVEDVTVSDEQFF

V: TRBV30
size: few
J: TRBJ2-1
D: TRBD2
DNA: TGTGCCTGGAGTGTACCTGGCGGGGGTTACAATGAGCAGTTCTTC
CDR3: CAWSVPGGGYNEQFF

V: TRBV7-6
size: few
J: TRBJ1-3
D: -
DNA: TGTGCCAGCAGCGTCAACAGGGACTCTGGAAACACCATATATTTT
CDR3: CASSVNRDSGNTIYF

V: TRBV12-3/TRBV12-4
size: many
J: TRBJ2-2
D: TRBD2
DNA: TGTGCCAGCAGCGTCGTAGCGGGAGGGCCGACCGGGGAGCTGTTTTTT
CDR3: CASSVVAGGPTGELFF

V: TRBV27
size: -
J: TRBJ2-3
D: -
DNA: TGTGCCAGCAGTTATGGGGAATGGGATACGCAGTATTTT
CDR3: CASSYGEWDTQYF

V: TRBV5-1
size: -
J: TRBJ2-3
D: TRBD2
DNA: TGCGCCAGCAGCTTGTATTCTAGCGGGAGGTCGGCAGATACGCAGTATTTT
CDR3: CASSLYSSGRSADTQYF

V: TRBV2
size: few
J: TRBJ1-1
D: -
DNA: TGTGCCAGCAGTGAGGGACACCCGAACACTGAAGCTTTCTTT
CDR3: CASSEGHPNTEAFF

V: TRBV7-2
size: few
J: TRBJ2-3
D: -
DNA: TGTGCCAGCAGCGTAGGCCTCGGAGATACGCAGTATTTT
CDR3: CASSVGLGDTQYF

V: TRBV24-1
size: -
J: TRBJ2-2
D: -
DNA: TGTGCCACCAAACGGGGGACGAACACCGGGGAGCTGTTTTTT
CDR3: CATKRGTNTGELFF

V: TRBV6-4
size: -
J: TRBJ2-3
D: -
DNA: TGTGCCAGCAGTGAAGGGCAGTACACAGATACGCAGTATTTT
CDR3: CASSEGQYTDTQYF

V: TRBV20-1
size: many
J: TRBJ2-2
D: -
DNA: TGCAGTGTGCGTCCCCGGAACACCGGGGAGCTGTTTTTT
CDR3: CSVRPRNTGELFF

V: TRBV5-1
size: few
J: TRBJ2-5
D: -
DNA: TGCGCCAGCAGCTTTCTCGGTAACCAAGAGACCCAGTACTTC
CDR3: CASSFLGNQETQYF

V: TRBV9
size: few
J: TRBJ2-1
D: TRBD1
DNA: TGTGCCAGCAGCGGTGACAGGGGGCGAAACAATGAGCAGTTCTTC
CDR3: CASSGDRGRNNEQFF

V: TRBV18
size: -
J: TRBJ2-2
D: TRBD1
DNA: TGTGCCAGCTCACCGGCGACAGGGACCGGGGAGCTGTTTTTT
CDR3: CASSPATGTGELFF

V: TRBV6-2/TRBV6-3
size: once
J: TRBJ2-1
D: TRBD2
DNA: TGTGCCAGCAGTTCCCAGGGGACTAGCGGGGGGTTTAGCTCCTGCAATGAGCAGTTCTTC
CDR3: CASSSQGTSGGFSSCNEQFF

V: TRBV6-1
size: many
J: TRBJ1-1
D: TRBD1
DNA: TGTGCCAGCAGCCGCCACACAGGGGGCGGATCAACTGAAGCTTTCTTT
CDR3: CASSRHTGGGSTEAFF

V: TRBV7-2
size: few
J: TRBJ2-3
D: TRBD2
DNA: TGTGCCAGCAGCTCCCAAGCGGGAGCTGCAGATACGCAGTATTTT
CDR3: CASSSQAGAADTQYF

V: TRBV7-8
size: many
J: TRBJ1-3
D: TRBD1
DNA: TGTGCCAGCAGCTTAGTCGGGGGACAGGGCTCTGGAAACACCATATATTTT
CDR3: CASSLVGGQGSGNTIYF